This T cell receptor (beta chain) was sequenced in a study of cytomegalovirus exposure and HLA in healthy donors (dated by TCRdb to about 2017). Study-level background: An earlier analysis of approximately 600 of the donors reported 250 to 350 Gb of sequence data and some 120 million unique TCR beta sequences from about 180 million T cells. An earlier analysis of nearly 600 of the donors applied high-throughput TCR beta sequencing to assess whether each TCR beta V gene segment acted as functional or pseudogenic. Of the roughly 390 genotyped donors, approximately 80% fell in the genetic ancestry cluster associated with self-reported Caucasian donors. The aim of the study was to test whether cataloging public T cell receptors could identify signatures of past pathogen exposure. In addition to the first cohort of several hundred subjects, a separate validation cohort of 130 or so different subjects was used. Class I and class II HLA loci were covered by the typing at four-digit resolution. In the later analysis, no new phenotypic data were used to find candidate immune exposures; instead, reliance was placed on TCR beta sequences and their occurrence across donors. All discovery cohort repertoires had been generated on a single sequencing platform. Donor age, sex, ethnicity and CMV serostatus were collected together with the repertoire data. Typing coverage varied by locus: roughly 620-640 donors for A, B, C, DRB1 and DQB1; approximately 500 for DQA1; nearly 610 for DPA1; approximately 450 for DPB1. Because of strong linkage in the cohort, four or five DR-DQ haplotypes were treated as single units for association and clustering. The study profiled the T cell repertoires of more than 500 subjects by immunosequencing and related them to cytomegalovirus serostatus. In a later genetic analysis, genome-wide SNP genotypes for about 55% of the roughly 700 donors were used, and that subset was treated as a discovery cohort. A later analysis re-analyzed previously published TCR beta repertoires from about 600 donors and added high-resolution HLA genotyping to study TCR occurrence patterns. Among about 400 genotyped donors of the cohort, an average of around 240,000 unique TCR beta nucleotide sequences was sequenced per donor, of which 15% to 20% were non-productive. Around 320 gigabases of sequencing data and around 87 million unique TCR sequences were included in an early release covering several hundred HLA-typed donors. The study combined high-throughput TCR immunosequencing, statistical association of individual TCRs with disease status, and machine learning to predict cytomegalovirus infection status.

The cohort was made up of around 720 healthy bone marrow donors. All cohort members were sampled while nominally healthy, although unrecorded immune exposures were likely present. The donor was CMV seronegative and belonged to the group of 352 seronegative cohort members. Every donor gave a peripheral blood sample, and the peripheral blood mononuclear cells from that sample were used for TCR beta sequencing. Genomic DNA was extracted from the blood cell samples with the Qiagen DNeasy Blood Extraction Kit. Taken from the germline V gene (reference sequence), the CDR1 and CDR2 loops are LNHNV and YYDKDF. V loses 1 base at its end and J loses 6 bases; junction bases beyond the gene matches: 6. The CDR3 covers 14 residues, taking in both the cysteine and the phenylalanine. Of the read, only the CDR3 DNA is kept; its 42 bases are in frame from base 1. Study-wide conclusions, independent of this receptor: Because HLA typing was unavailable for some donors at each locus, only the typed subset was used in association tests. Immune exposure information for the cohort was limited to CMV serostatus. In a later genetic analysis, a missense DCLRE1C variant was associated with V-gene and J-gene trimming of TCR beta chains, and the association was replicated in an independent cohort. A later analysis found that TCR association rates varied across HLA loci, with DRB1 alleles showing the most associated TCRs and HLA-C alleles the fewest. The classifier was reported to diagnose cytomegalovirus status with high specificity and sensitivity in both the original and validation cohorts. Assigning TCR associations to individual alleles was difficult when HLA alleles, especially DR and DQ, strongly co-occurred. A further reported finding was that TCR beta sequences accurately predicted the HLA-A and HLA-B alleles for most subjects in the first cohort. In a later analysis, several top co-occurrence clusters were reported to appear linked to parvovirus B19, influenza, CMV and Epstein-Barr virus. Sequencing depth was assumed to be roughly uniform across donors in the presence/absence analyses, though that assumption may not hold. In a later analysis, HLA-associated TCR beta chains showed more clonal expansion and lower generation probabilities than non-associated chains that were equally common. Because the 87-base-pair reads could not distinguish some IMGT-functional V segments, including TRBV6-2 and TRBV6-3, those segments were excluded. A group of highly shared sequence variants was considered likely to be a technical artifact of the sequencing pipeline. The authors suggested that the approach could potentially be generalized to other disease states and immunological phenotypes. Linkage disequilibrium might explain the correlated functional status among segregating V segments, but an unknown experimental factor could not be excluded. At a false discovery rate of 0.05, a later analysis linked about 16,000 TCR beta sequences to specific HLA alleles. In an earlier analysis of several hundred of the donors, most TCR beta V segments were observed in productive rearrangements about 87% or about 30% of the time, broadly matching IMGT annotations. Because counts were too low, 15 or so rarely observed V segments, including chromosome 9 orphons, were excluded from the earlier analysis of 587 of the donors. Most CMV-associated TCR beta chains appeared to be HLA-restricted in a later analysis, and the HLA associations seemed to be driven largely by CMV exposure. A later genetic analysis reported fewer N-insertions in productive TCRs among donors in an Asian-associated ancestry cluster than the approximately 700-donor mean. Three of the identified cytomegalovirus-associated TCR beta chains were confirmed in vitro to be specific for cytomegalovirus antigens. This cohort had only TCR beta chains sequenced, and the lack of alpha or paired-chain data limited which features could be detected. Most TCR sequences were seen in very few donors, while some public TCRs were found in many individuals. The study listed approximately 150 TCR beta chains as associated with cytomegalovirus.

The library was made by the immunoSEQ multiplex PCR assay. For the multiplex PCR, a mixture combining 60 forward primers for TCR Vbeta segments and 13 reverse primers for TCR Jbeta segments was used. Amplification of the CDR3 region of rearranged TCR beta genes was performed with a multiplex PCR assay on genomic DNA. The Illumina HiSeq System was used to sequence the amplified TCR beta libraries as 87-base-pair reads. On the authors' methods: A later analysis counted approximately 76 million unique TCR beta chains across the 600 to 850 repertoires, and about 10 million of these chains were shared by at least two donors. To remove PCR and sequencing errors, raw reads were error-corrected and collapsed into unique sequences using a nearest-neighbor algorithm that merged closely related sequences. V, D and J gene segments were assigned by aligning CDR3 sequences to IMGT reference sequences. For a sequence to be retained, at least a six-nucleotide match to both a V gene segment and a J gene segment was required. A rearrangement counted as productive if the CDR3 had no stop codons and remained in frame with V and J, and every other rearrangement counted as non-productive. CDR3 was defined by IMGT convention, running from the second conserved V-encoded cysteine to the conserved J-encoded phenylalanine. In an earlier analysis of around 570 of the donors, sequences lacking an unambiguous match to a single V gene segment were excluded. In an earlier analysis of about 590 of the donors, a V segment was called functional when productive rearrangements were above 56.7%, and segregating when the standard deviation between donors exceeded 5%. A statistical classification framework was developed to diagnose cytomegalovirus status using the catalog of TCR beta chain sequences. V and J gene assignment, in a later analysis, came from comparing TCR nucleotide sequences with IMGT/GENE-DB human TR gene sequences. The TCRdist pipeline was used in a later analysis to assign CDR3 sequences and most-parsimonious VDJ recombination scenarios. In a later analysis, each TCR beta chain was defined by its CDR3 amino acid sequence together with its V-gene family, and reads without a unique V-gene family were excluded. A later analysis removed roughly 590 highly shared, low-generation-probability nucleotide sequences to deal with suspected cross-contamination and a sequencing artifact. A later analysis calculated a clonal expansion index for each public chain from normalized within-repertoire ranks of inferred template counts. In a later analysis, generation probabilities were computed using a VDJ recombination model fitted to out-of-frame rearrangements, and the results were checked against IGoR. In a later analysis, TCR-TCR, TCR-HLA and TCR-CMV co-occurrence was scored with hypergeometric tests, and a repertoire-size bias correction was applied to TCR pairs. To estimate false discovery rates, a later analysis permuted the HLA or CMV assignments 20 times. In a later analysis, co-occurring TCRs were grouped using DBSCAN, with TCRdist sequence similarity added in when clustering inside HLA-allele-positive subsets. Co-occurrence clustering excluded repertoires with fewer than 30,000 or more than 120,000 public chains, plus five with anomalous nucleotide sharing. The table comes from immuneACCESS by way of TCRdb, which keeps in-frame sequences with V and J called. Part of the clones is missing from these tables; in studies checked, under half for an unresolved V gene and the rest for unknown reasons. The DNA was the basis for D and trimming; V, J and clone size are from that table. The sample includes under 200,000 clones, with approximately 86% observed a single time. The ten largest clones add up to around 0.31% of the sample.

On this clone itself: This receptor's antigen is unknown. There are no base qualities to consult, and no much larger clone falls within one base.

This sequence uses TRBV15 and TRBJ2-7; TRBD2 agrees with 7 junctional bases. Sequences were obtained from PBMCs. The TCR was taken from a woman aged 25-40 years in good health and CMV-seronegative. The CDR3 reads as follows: CATSRAGSGGEQYF. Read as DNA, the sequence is TGTGCCACCAGCAGAGCTGGGTCGGGGGGCGAGCAGTACTTC.